The 14 T cell receptor beta chains below all came from one sample that was sequenced in a study of glioma-infiltrating T cells after dendritic cell vaccination. Time point: after dendritic cell vaccination, including at tumor progression/relapse. The method was immunoSEQ multiplex PCR; TCRdb's version includes in-frame clones alone and lacks a portion of them. The sample records tens of thousands of clones, about 85% being singletons. This specimen was blood, taken after dendritic cell vaccination. The source is a human donor with glioblastoma.

CDR3 DNA sequence: TGTGCCAGCAGCGGACTAATAGGAAACCAAGAGACCCAGTACTTC. Protein sequence: CASSGLIGNQETQYF. The J gene is TRBJ2-5, the V gene TRBV7-9, with TRBD2 as a possible D gene (6 bases). V lost 5 bases and J lost 0, with 13 bases in between. CDR1 is SEHNR and CDR2 is FQNEAQ in the germline V gene (reference sequence). The CDR3 contains 15 residues. Full variable domain (outside the CDR3, taken from reference TRBV7-9 and TRBJ2-5): DTGVSQNPRHKITKRGQNVTFRCDPISEHNRLYWYRQTLGQGPEFLTYFQNEAQLEKSRLLSDRFSAERPKGSFSTLEIQRTEQGDSAMYLCASSGLIGNQETQYFGPGTRLLVL.

As concerns this clone: Given the absence of the conserved phenylalanine or tryptophan at the CDR3 end, a read error is likely. The genes are TRBV9 and TRBJ1-2; 9 positions match TRBD1. The CDR3 loop spans 14 amino acids. The germline CDR1 and CDR2 sequences are SGDLS and YYNGEE. With 1 base clipped from V and 8 bases from J, the junction kept 6 bases outside the gene matches. CDR3 DNA: TGTGCCAGCAGCGTACGGGACAGGGATGAGGGCTACACCCTC. Translation: CASSVRDRDEGYTL.

The gene calls are TRBV4-1 and TRBJ2-7, with D maybe TRBD2 (6 bases). The CDR3 length is 16 residues. CDR1 and CDR2 (germline): MGHRA, YSYEKL. V dropped 0 bases and J dropped 4 bases, with 16 bases sitting between them. CDR3 in amino acids: CASSQDPLALSYEQYF. CDR3 sequence (DNA): TGCGCCAGCAGCCAAGATCCACTAGCTCTCTCGTACGAGCAGTACTTC.

This clone was detected once. This sequence joins TRBV7-6 and TRBJ2-3; D uncertain. V lost 6 bases and J 2 bases, leaving 9 bases between the germline ends. Germline CDR1 SGHVS, CDR2 FNYEAQ. This CDR3 has 13 residues. CDR3 sequence reads: CASSSTYTDTQYF. CDR3 nucleotides: TGTGCCAGCAGTAGTACGTACACAGATACGCAGTATTTT.

The chain employs TRBV29-1 and TRBJ1-1; D might be TRBD1 (6 bases). CDR1 and CDR2 from the germline V gene are SQVTM and ANQGSEA. V was clipped by 6 bases and J by 1 base, with 15 bases between them. CDR3 length: 14 amino acids. The CDR3 DNA reads as TGCAGCGTCGGGCGAACAGGGAGGAACACTGAAGCTTTCTTT. Translating it yields CSVGRTGRNTEAFF.

This chain connects TRBV11-3 to TRBJ1-1, with TRBD1 matching 8 bases. V shed 5 bases and J 6 bases; nucleotides not matched to a gene: 8. The CDR3 spans 14 residues. Germline V lookup: CDR1 SGHNT, CDR2 YENEEA. CDR3 sequence: CASSLGQGWAEAFF. The CDR3, as DNA: TGTGCCAGCAGCCTCGGACAGGGTTGGGCTGAAGCTTTCTTT.

The rearrangement links TRBV19 to TRBJ1-2; D gene unclear. This CDR3 has 14 residues. CDR1 and CDR2 (germline): LNHDA, SQIVND (reference sequence). The ends were cut back, 4 bases at V and 7 bases at J, with 16 bases in the middle. The CDR3: CASSTWALGLGYTF. The DNA of the CDR3 is TGTGCCAGTAGTACCTGGGCCCTGGGCCTTGGCTACACCTTC. Full variable domain (rest looked up from reference TRBV19 and TRBJ1-2): DGGITQSPKYLFRKEGQNVTLSCEQNLNHDAMYWYRQDPGQGLRLIYYSQIVNDFQKGDIAEGYSVSREKKESFPLTVTSAQKNPTAFYLCASSTWALGLGYTFGSGTRLTVV.

The chain is built from TRBV6-5 and TRBJ2-7; 10 positions match TRBD1. This CDR3 is 14 amino acids long. The ends lost 7 bases at V and 3 bases at J; junction bases unmatched: 6. The germline CDR1 and CDR2 sequences are MNHEY and SVGAGI. Written as DNA, the CDR3 is TGTGCCAGCACCTCCGGGACAGGGGTCTACGAGCAGTACTTC. It specifies CASTSGTGVYEQYF.

The chain uses TRBV12-5 and TRBJ2-5, with D tentatively TRBD1 (6 bases). The germline gives CDR1 LGHNT, CDR2 FRNRAP. The V and J ends lost 3 bases and 10 bases respectively, with 12 bases between them. CDR3 length equals 12 residues. The chain's CDR3 is CASGFRGGDQYF. CDR3 nucleotide sequence: TGTGCTAGTGGTTTTAGAGGGGGAGACCAGTACTTC.

The rearrangement joins TRBV7-2 to TRBJ1-2; no definite D call. The V gene lost 4 bases and the J gene lost 3 bases, with 15 bases spanning the gap. This CDR3 has 15 residues. Germline lookup yields CDR1 SGHTA and CDR2 FQGNSA. CDR3 DNA: TGTGCCAGCAGCTCCGAATCCCTGGGAGACTATGGCTACACCTTC. This translates into CASSSESLGDYGYTF.

This sequence joins TRBV27 and TRBJ2-7; possibly TRBD2 for D (5 bases). Germline V gene data show CDR1 as MNHEY and CDR2 as SMNVEV (reference sequence). V lost 3 bases and J 4 bases, leaving 13 bases between the germline ends. The CDR3 consists of 14 residues. DNA of the CDR3: TGTGCCAGCAGTTTGTCGGGGATCGTGTACGAGCAGTACTTC. It specifies CASSLSGIVYEQYF.

The V and J genes are TRBV6-5 and TRBJ1-6; unclear D gene. The V gene's germline CDR1 is MNHEY and CDR2 SVGAGI. This CDR3 contains 15 residues. V was pared by 3 bases and J by 4 bases, with 10 bases between. CDR3 region: CASSYGAGYNSPLHF. CDR3 DNA: TGTGCCAGCAGTTATGGCGCAGGATATAATTCACCCCTCCACTTT.

This clone was detected only a few times. The chain uses TRBV7-9 and TRBJ2-7; 9 positions match TRBD1. The CDR3 loop spans 15 amino acids. CDR1 is SEHNR, CDR2 FQNEAQ, per germline (reference sequence). V was pared by 4 bases and J by 6 bases, with 10 bases of the junction left unmatched. CDR3 coding DNA: TGTGCCAGCAGCTACGCACAGGGGGCTGGCCGCGAGCAGTACTTC. This gives the protein CASSYAQGAGREQYF.

The rearrangement links TRBV28 to TRBJ2-2, with a possible D match to TRBD2 (6 bases). V gave up 6 bases and J gave up 4 bases, with 15 bases separating them. This CDR3 contains 15 residues. Looked up from germline, CDR1 is MDHEN and CDR2 is SYDVKM. The CDR3 loop reads CASRTTGGPTGELFF. CDR3 bases: TGTGCCAGCAGGACCACCGGAGGGCCCACCGGGGAGCTGTTTTTT.